These T cell receptor beta chains were read from a single sample in a study of blood T cell repertoires in COVID-19. Assay: immunoSEQ multiplex PCR; the TCRdb copy retains only in-frame clones and omits some. The sample records around 130,000 clones, 75% to 80% being singletons. The source material was peripheral blood. These receptors all stem from a human donor in a cohort sampled during active COVID-19. Each CDR3 is given with its conserved first and last residue. The D gene is left open where the match is weak. Rows may omit the clone size; those that give it use once, few, many or a size class.

D gene	V gene	clone size	J gene	CDR3 DNA	CDR3 protein
TRBD1	TRBV7-8	.	TRBJ2-7	TGTGCCAGCAGCTATGGACAGGGGGGGAACTACGAGCAGTACTTC	CASSYGQGGNYEQYF
.	TRBV12-3/TRBV12-4	.	TRBJ1-2	TGTGCCAGCAGTAGACAACTCTATGGCTACACCTTC	CASSRQLYGYTF
.	TRBV4-2	.	TRBJ1-6	TGTGCCAGCAGCCAAGATAGTAAGGGGGGGAATTCACCCCTCCACTTT	CASSQDSKGGNSPLHF
TRBD2	TRBV14	.	TRBJ2-3	TGTGCCAGCAGCGGAGGACTAGCGGGAGCAGATACGCAGTATTTT	CASSGGLAGADTQYF
TRBD2	TRBV6-6	few	TRBJ2-6	TGTGCCAGCAGCCGACTAGCGGGAGGGGCTGGGGCCAACGTCCTGACTTTC	CASSRLAGGAGANVLTF
.	TRBV18	once	TRBJ1-2	TGTGCCAGCTCACCAGGGCCGGGATCCGAATATGGCTACACCTTC	CASSPGPGSEYGYTF
TRBD1	TRBV12-3/TRBV12-4	.	TRBJ2-5	TGTGCCAGCAGTGATGACAGGGAAGAGACCCAGTACTTC	CASSDDREETQYF
.	TRBV12-3/TRBV12-4	.	TRBJ1-2	TGTGCCAGCAGTCCCCTCCTGGGGGGTGGCTACACCTTC	CASSPLLGGGYTF
TRBD2	TRBV28	.	TRBJ2-7	TGTGCCAGCAGACCGCTAGCGGGAGGAACCCACGAGCAGTACTTC	CASRPLAGGTHEQYF
TRBD1	TRBV6-1	.	TRBJ2-6	TGTGCCAGCAGTGAAGTTCTAAGTGACAGGGTTGCCTCTGGGGCCAACGTCCTGACTTTC	CASSEVLSDRVASGANVLTF
TRBD2	TRBV4-2	.	TRBJ2-3	TGTGCCAGCAGCCAAGATGGAACTAGCGATTCTGCTACGCAGTATTTT	CASSQDGTSDSATQYF
.	TRBV20-1	.	TRBJ1-2	TGCAGTGCTAGTCCCCTTCTTGGCCTTTATGGCTACACCTTC	CSASPLLGLYGYTF
.	TRBV6-2/TRBV6-3	few	TRBJ1-2	TGTGCCAGCAGTCGTCGCTATGGCTACACCTTC	CASSRRYGYTF
.	TRBV7-8	.	TRBJ2-7	TGTGCCAGCAGCTTAGTTCGGGGGATCGACGAGCAGTACTTC	CASSLVRGIDEQYF
TRBD2	TRBV15	.	TRBJ2-7	TGTGCCACCAGCCTTAGCGGGGGAGACTACGAGCAGTACTTC	CATSLSGGDYEQYF
TRBD1	TRBV28	.	TRBJ2-7	TGTGCCAGCAGTACCAGGGGGCTATCCTACGAGCAGTACTTC	CASSTRGLSYEQYF
.	TRBV27	.	TRBJ1-2	TGTGCCAGCAGTTCACACGCAGGGGTTATGGTTGTGGGAGGCTACACCTTC	CASSSHAGVMVVGGYTF
TRBD1	TRBV5-1	.	TRBJ1-1	TGCGCCAGCAGCGGCAGGGGGCGCGACACTGAAGCTTTCTTT	CASSGRGRDTEAFF
.	TRBV3-1/TRBV3-2	.	TRBJ2-5	TGTGCCAGCAGCCAAGCGGGGGAATATGGGGGGACCCAGTACTTC	CASSQAGEYGGTQYF
.	TRBV9	.	TRBJ1-4	TGTGCCAGCAGCGTAAGGGGAGGGGAAAAACTGTTTTTT	CASSVRGGEKLFF
TRBD2	TRBV15	.	TRBJ2-7	TGTGCCACCAGCAGAGCGGTCAGCGGGGGTGGAGAGCAGTACTTC	CATSRAVSGGGEQYF
.	TRBV6-5	.	TRBJ1-1	TGTGCCACCCAACCGGTTATTGACACTGAAGCTTTCTTT	CATQPVIDTEAFF
.	TRBV20-1	.	TRBJ2-7	TGCAGTGCTCACCGGAGAGGCGAGCAGTACTTC	CSAHRRGEQYF
TRBD1	TRBV28	.	TRBJ2-7	TGTGCCAGCAGTTTAACCGGGACAGGCTTATCCTACGAGCAGTACTTC	CASSLTGTGLSYEQYF
.	TRBV19	.	TRBJ1-1	TGTGCCAGCCGGGGGGGGAACACTGAAGCTTTCTTT	CASRGGNTEAFF
.	TRBV5-5	.	TRBJ1-5	TGTGCCAGCAGCTTGGCTCTGGGGGCGCCCTATAGCAATCAGCCCCAGCATTTT	CASSLALGAPYSNQPQHF
TRBD2	TRBV30	.	TRBJ2-7	TGTGCCTGGGGATTAGCGGGAGTTCAATACGAGCAGTACTTC	CAWGLAGVQYEQYF
.	TRBV7-2	.	TRBJ1-5	TGTGCCAGCAGCCCCCGCAGGGGTGACCAGCCCCAGCATTTT	CASSPRRGDQPQHF
TRBD2	TRBV7-2	.	TRBJ2-1	TGTGCCAGCAGCAGTGGACTAGCGGGCGTGGATGAGCAGTTCTTC	CASSSGLAGVDEQFF
.	TRBV6-1	few	TRBJ2-7	TGTGCCAGCAGTGAATCACAGGGATACTCCTACGAGCAGTACTTC	CASSESQGYSYEQYF
TRBD2	TRBV2	once	TRBJ2-7	TGTGCCAGCAGTGAACCTCTCGGGGGACTGGACGGGAGGTACGACGAGCAGTACTTC	CASSEPLGGLDGRYDEQYF
.	TRBV6-5	.	TRBJ1-5	TGTGCCAGCAGTATGGCAATGGGGCCAAATCAGCCCCAGCATTTT	CASSMAMGPNQPQHF
.	TRBV5-1	.	TRBJ1-3	TGCGCCAGCAGCTTGGAACAGGGCTCTGGAAACACCATATATTTT	CASSLEQGSGNTIYF
.	TRBV10-3	few	TRBJ2-5	TGTGCCATCAGCCCTGACACCCAAAGAGAGACCCAGTACTTC	CAISPDTQRETQYF
.	TRBV6-5	.	TRBJ2-7	TGTGCCAGCAGTTACAACGGGTTCTCCTACGAGCAGTACTTC	CASSYNGFSYEQYF
TRBD1	TRBV30	.	TRBJ1-4	TGTGCCTGGAGAGGGGCTCCGGGACAGGTCGATGAAAAACTGTTTTTT	CAWRGAPGQVDEKLFF
TRBD2	TRBV11-2	.	TRBJ2-7	TGTGCCAGCAGCTGGGGGAGGGGCGGGAGGACCTACGAGCAGTACTTC	CASSWGRGGRTYEQYF
.	TRBV10-1	.	TRBJ1-2	TGCGCCAGCAGAAGACAAGGACTTTACTATGGCTACACCTTC	CASRRQGLYYGYTF
.	TRBV27	few	TRBJ2-5	TGTGCCAGCAGGTTCCGGGGTATGGTGGAAGAGACCCAGTACTTC	CASRFRGMVEETQYF
TRBD1	TRBV13	.	TRBJ1-5	TGTGCCAGCAGCTCGGGACAGGCTGATCTCCAGCATTTT	CASSSGQADLQHF
.	TRBV3-1/TRBV3-2	once	TRBJ2-7	TGTGCCAGCAGCCGGAGTGAACTTAACGAGCAGTACTTC	CASSRSELNEQYF
TRBD1	TRBV6-1	.	TRBJ1-5	TGTGCCAGCAGTGAAAATGTGGGACAGGGTAATCAGCCCCAGCATTTT	CASSENVGQGNQPQHF
TRBD1	TRBV30	.	TRBJ1-6	TGTGCCTGGAGTGCCGGACAGGGGGATAATTCACCCCTCCACTTT	CAWSAGQGDNSPLHF
.	TRBV7-8	.	TRBJ2-7	TGTGCCAGCAGCGTTGACAGGACCTCCTACGAGCAGTACTTC	CASSVDRTSYEQYF
TRBD1	TRBV5-1	.	TRBJ2-5	TGCGCCAGCAGCCGACCACAGGGGGCGCTTGAAGAGACCCAGTACTTC	CASSRPQGALEETQYF
TRBD2	TRBV5-1	.	TRBJ2-7	TGCGCCAGCAGCAGGGCCCGGGGGGACGAGCAGTACTTC	CASSRARGDEQYF
.	TRBV15	.	TRBJ2-7	TGTGCCACCAGCAGCGAGGGGGTGGACTACGAGCAGTACTTC	CATSSEGVDYEQYF
.	TRBV4-1	.	TRBJ1-2	TGCGCCAGCAGCCAGGGGCCAGGGGCGTTTGATGGCTACACCTTC	CASSQGPGAFDGYTF
.	TRBV2	few	TRBJ1-5	TGTGCCAGCACTAGACAGGCGAATCAGCCCCAGCATTTT	CASTRQANQPQHF
.	TRBV7-2	.	TRBJ1-4	TGTGCCAGCAGCTTCGCCCGGGGGGCGGGAGAAAAACTGTTTTTT	CASSFARGAGEKLFF
.	TRBV18	few	TRBJ1-4	TGTGCCAGCTCATCCGCCCCTATTGGTGAAAAACTGTTTTTT	CASSSAPIGEKLFF
.	TRBV5-1	.	TRBJ1-1	TGCGCCAGCAGCTTGGGGAAACAGGGACGGGATGAAGCTTTCTTT	CASSLGKQGRDEAFF
.	TRBV27	.	TRBJ2-6	TGTGCCAGCAGTTTCGATACGGGTTGTGACAGCCCTACGGGGGCCAACGTCCTGACTTTC	CASSFDTGCDSPTGANVLTF
.	TRBV21-1	once	TRBJ1-2	TGTGCCAGCAGCAGAATCAGGTCTGGCTACACCTTC	CASSRIRSGYTF